Shown below are 7 T cell receptor beta chains from a single sample sequenced in a study of vaccination and CD4 T cells after COVID-19. Treatment noted: roughly 11-day PBMC culture with coronavirus spike peptide pools or control peptides (ViraFEST assay). The study sequenced cultured CD4+ T cell DNA using the Oncomine TCR Beta short-read assay. TCRdb re-called the PCR reads with MiXCR, one entry per CDR3 protein. In the table there are fewer than 9,000 distinct CDR3 sequences, 51% of which are singletons. No antigens are known for them. Sequencing was carried out using CD4+ T cells from blood, cultured in vitro. The receptors stem from a human donor who had recovered from COVID-19.

The V gene is TRBV20-1, the J gene TRBJ2-7; TRBD2 aligns across 8 bases. With 6 bases clipped from V and 0 bases from J, the junction kept 7 bases outside the gene matches. The CDR3 is 14 amino acids. Germline CDR1 DFQATT, CDR2 SNEGSKA (reference sequence). In DNA, the CDR3 is TGCAGTGCCGGGGGGGCAGGGGCCTCCTACGAGCAGTACTTC. This translates into CSAGGAGASYEQYF.

The genes are TRBV11-2 and TRBJ2-7; the D is unclear. V lost 3 bases and J 1 base, leaving 7 bases between the germline ends. The CDR3 has 13 residues. Germline CDR1 and CDR2: SGHAT and FQNNGV. This CDR3 reads CASSFGLSYEQYF. The CDR3 nucleotides are TGTGCCAGCAGCTTCGGCCTATCCTACGAGCAGTACTTC.

The chain is built from TRBV2 and TRBJ1-5; no clear D. With 1 base removed from V and 6 bases from J, the gap between germline ends came to 10 bases. The CDR3 sequence is 14 residues long. In germline, CDR1 is SNHLY, CDR2 FYNNEI. The chain's CDR3 is CASSEVEGGQPQHF. Written as DNA, the CDR3 is TGTGCCAGCAGTGAAGTGGAGGGCGGTCAGCCCCAGCATTTT.

The chain links TRBV11-2 to TRBJ2-2; D is perhaps TRBD2 (6 bases). The germline V gene has CDR1 SGHAT and CDR2 FQNNGV. Trimming removed 5 bases at V and 1 base at J, with 8 bases between. The CDR3 is made up of 14 amino acids. DNA of the CDR3: TGTGCCAGCAGCCCAGCGGGGAACACCGGGGAGCTGTTTTTT. It translates to CASSPAGNTGELFF.

V and J are TRBV19 and TRBJ1-1; TRBD1 matches at 8 bases. Losses at the gene ends were 5 bases for V and 1 base for J; bases not matched to a gene: 6. The CDR3 is 15 residues long. Germline values: CDR1 LNHDA, CDR2 SQIVND (reference sequence). The CDR3 is CASSARDRRNTEAFF. The DNA for the CDR3 is TGTGCCAGTAGTGCTCGGGACAGGAGGAACACTGAAGCTTTCTTT.

This clonotype was seen more than once but under ten times. The chain couples TRBV20-1 to TRBJ1-5; the D gene is possibly TRBD1 (5 bases). Looked up from germline, CDR1 is DFQATT and CDR2 is SNEGSKA (reference sequence). The CDR3 sequence is 13 residues long. Trimming cost V 4 bases and J 1 base, with 8 bases left between them. The CDR3 loop reads CSANRDSNQPQHF. In DNA, the CDR3 is TGCAGTGCTAACCGGGACAGCAATCAGCCCCAGCATTTT.

The DNA for the CDR3 is TGCAGTGCTCCCCTAGGGGGACAGGGAAACTATGGCTACACCTTC. Its translation: CSAPLGGQGNYGYTF. The chain is built from TRBV20-1 and TRBJ1-2; 9 bases map to TRBD1. Per germline, CDR1 DFQATT and CDR2 SNEGSKA (reference sequence). V shed 5 bases and J 2 bases; nucleotides not matched to a gene: 9. The CDR3 is made up of 15 amino acids.